A selection of T cell receptor beta chains follows, all from one sample in a study of cytomegalovirus exposure and HLA in healthy donors. The repertoire was sequenced with immunoSEQ multiplex PCR; TCRdb's copy has only in-frame clones and lacks some. This table holds some 150,000 clones, roughly 87% found once. The sequenced material came from PBMCs. The receptors were gathered from a woman between 25 and 40 years old in good health and CMV-seronegative. Each CDR3 is given with its conserved first and last residue. D genes are given only for firm matches. Part of the rows lack a size; the others show once, few, many or a class for expanded clones.

d_gene	j_gene	v_gene	abundance	CDR3nt	CDR3aa
TRBD1	TRBJ1-1	TRBV19	.	TGTGCCAGTAGCCAGACAGGGGATAACGCTGAAGCTTTCTTT	CASSQTGDNAEAFF
TRBD2	TRBJ2-1	TRBV7-9	.	TGTGCCAGCAACAACCCAAGCGGGGTAGCGGGGTACAACAATGAGCAGTTCTTC	CASNNPSGVAGYNNEQFF
TRBD1	TRBJ1-2	TRBV27	.	TGTGCCAGCAGTTCAGGGGGTACCTCTTATGGCTACACCTTC	CASSSGGTSYGYTF
.	TRBJ1-6	TRBV19	.	TGTGCCAGTAGTATAGAGAGCGGGGGGCCTTCACCCCTCCACTTT	CASSIESGGPSPLHF
.	TRBJ1-1	TRBV27	.	TGTGCCAGCAGTTCACATTGGAGGGGGGGCGGCACTGAAGCTTTCTTT	CASSSHWRGGGTEAFF
.	TRBJ1-2	TRBV7-9	.	TGTGCCAGCAGCTCCTTTGGAGTCGGCTACACCTTC	CASSSFGVGYTF
.	TRBJ1-1	TRBV6-5	.	TGTGCCAGCAGTTCCCGGGGTGGCACTGAAGCTTTCTTT	CASSSRGGTEAFF
.	TRBJ1-2	TRBV7-3	.	TGTGCCAGCAGTCCAAGCGGGGATGTCCCCTATGGCTACACCTTC	CASSPSGDVPYGYTF
.	TRBJ2-6	TRBV5-1	.	TGCGCCAGCAGTCGGGGGGCGAGCTCTGGGGCCAACGTCCTGACTTTC	CASSRGASSGANVLTF
TRBD1	TRBJ2-7	TRBV27	.	TGTGCCAGTCAGGACAGGGTAAGCGAGCAGTACTTC	CASQDRVSEQYF
TRBD1	TRBJ2-3	TRBV6-1	.	TGTGCCAGCAGTGTCAGACAGGGGCTCACAGATACGCAGTATTTT	CASSVRQGLTDTQYF
TRBD1	TRBJ1-5	TRBV7-6	once	TGTGCCAGCAGCTTAGGTACGGACAGGGGACAGCCCCAGCATTTT	CASSLGTDRGQPQHF
TRBD1	TRBJ1-5	TRBV19	.	TGTGCCAGTAGTATACGGGGACAGGTCAATCAGCCCCAGCATTTT	CASSIRGQVNQPQHF
.	TRBJ1-1	TRBV19	.	TGTGCCAGTAGTATAGGGCAGAACACTGAAGCTTTCTTT	CASSIGQNTEAFF
TRBD2	TRBJ2-3	TRBV18	.	TGTGCCAGCTCACCTCGGGGCGGGAGGGCCTTGGCAGATACGCAGTATTTT	CASSPRGGRALADTQYF
.	TRBJ2-7	TRBV7-8	.	TGTGCCAGCAGCTTAGAAGGAGCCTACGAGCAGTACTTC	CASSLEGAYEQYF
TRBD1	TRBJ1-2	TRBV5-1	.	TGCGCCAGCAGTTTAACAGGGGACTATGGCTACACCTTC	CASSLTGDYGYTF